This T cell receptor beta chain was observed in a study of T cell responses to AZD1222 COVID-19 vaccine. The ends were cut back, 4 bases at V and 2 bases at J, with 13 bases in the middle. CDR3 length: 15 amino acids. The germline V gene has CDR1 SGHRS and CDR2 YFSETQ. This table comes from immunoSEQ multiplex PCR, and its TCRdb copy is limited to in-frame clones, with some not included. The sample records 110,000 to 150,000 clones, about 92% being singletons. The chain employs TRBV5-1 and TRBJ2-1, with D possibly being TRBD2 (6 bases). The receptor's source is an adult in good health. Sequenced here: peripheral blood, sampled on day 0 of AZD1222 vaccination. In DNA form, the CDR3 reads TGCGCCAGCAGCCTTACTAGCCTTCCCTACAATGAGCAGTTCTTC. Its translation is CASSLTSLPYNEQFF.